The sequence of this T cell receptor (beta chain) was determined in a study of cytomegalovirus exposure and HLA in healthy donors. Findings and limits, study-wide: Fewer N-insertions (relative to the 666-donor mean) were reportedly seen in an Asian-associated ancestry cluster in a later analysis.

This clone has just one count. Its target is unknown. The PCR used 60 Vbeta and 13 Jbeta primers. Clones were read by immunoSEQ multiplex PCR, and TCRdb kept only the in-frame ones, dropping some. This sample has around 170,000 clones, with 70% to 80% found just once. This CDR3 has 14 residues. Germline assignment: CDR1 SGHAT and CDR2 FQNNGV. V was pared by 7 bases and J by 7 bases, with 16 bases between. The TCR was taken from a man aged 18 to 29 in good health and CMV-seronegative. The V gene is TRBV11-2, the J gene TRBJ2-2; D is possibly TRBD2 (6 bases). Sequencing input: PBMCs. The CDR3 reads CASTWAGNGGELFF. For the CDR3, the DNA is TGTGCCAGCACCTGGGCGGGGAATGGCGGGGAGCTGTTTTTT. The full variable domain, rest sourced from reference TRBV11-2 and TRBJ2-2, is EAGVAQSPRYKIIEKRQSVAFWCNPISGHATLYWYQQILGQGPKLLIQFQNNGVVDDSQLPKDRFSAERLKGVDSTLKIQPAKLEDSAVYLCASTWAGNGGELFFGEGSRLTVL.